This T cell receptor (beta chain) was recorded in a study of vaccination effects on CD4 cells after COVID-19. Overall study context: Post-vaccine samples followed the second dose by a median of 72 days.

Libraries were prepared by immunoSEQ multiplex PCR; TCRdb keeps only in-frame clonotypes and omits some of them. The table records approximately 28,000 clones, roughly four fifths of them present only once. CDR1 and CDR2 from the germline V gene are SEHNR and FQNEAQ (reference sequence). This CDR3 region has 19 residues. J lost 1 base, V lost 5 bases, and 12 bases had no gene match. This clone was recorded only once. The antigen is unknown. Using viral peptide pools, the ViraFEST assay grew out antigen-specific CD4+ T cells prior to sequencing. The culture ran for 10 days before CD4+ T cells were isolated. Participants each got two BNT162b2 or mRNA-1273 vaccine doses. Having tested negative for nucleocapsid antibodies, the vaccine recipients showed no prior SARS-CoV-2 infection.

J is TRBJ2-2 and V is TRBV7-9; 11 nucleotides align to TRBD2. This TCR came from a human donor who received a COVID-19 vaccine. The sequences come from CD4+ T cells from PBMCs cultured with HCoV-229E spike peptides, collected after COVID-19 vaccination. CDR3 nucleotide sequence: TGTGCCAGCAGCGCCAGACTAGCGGGGACAACAATGAACACCGGGGAGCTGTTTTTT. Amino acids: CASSARLAGTTMNTGELFF.